Each of the 13 T cell receptor beta chains below was sequenced from the same sample in a study of cytomegalovirus exposure and HLA in healthy donors (TCRdb year 2017). To prepare the library, the immunoSEQ multiplex PCR assay was applied. A mixture of 60 forward primers for TCR Vbeta segments and 13 reverse primers for TCR Jbeta segments was used in the multiplex PCR. The source is immuneACCESS, and TCRdb retained only in-frame sequences with V and J called. Part of the clones is not carried over; for the studies checked, unresolved V genes explain less than half of this, and the remainder is unexplained. For this sample there are about 94,000 clones; roughly four fifths appear just once. The top ten clones comprise 10% of the sample. The sequenced sample consisted of PBMCs. The receptors derive from a human donor in good health.

V gene TRBV19 combines with J gene TRBJ1-2; no definite D call. Germline V gene data show CDR1 as LNHDA and CDR2 as SQIVND (reference sequence). V was clipped by 8 bases and J by 4 bases, with 8 bases between them. The CDR3 contains 11 residues. CDR3 nucleotide sequence: TGTGCCAGTGATCGGGGCTATGGCTACACCTTC. Translated, it gives CASDRGYGYTF.

This CDR3 reads CASSESRQNTGELFF. The CDR3 DNA is TGCGCCAGCAGTGAGTCGAGGCAGAACACCGGGGAGCTGTTTTTT. This chain uses TRBV10-2 with TRBJ2-2; the D is unclear. V lost 0 bases to trimming and J lost 1 base, with 6 bases between them. Per germline, CDR1 WSHSY and CDR2 SAAADI. CDR3 size: 15 residues.

The V and J genes are TRBV19 and TRBJ1-2; D possibly corresponds to TRBD1 (5 bases). CDR1 LNHDA and CDR2 SQIVND come from the germline V gene (reference sequence). The V and J ends lost 3 bases and 2 bases respectively, with 16 bases between them. The CDR3 loop spans 16 amino acids. CDR3 in amino acids: CASSIQVDSRNYGYTF. In DNA, the CDR3 is TGTGCCAGTAGTATCCAGGTCGACAGTCGAAACTATGGCTACACCTTC. The full variable domain, rest sourced from reference TRBV19 and TRBJ1-2, is DGGITQSPKYLFRKEGQNVTLSCEQNLNHDAMYWYRQDPGQGLRLIYYSQIVNDFQKGDIAEGYSVSREKKESFPLTVTSAQKNPTAFYLCASSIQVDSRNYGYTFGSGTRLTVV.

CDR3 sequence (DNA): TGCGCCAGCAGCCAAGGGAGCTCTGGAAACACCATATATTTT. Translation: CASSQGSSGNTIYF. The rearrangement links TRBV4-3 to TRBJ1-3; D remains unclear. Per germline, CDR1 LGHNA and CDR2 YSLEER. This CDR3 is 14 amino acids long. With 1 base removed from V and 0 bases from J, the gap between germline ends came to 4 bases.

The gene calls are TRBV5-1 and TRBJ1-4; 7 bases align to TRBD1. Germline trimming cut 4 bases from V and 7 bases from J; bases unmatched to any gene: 10. The CDR3 loop spans 15 amino acids. Germline V gene data show CDR1 as SGHRS and CDR2 as YFSETQ. The DNA of the CDR3 is TGCGCCAGCAGCCCACGGTTAGGGGGCTTTGAAAAACTGTTTTTT. It yields the protein CASSPRLGGFEKLFF.

This clone came up once. The chain joins TRBV29-1 to TRBJ2-2; D is unclear. Germline V CDR1 and CDR2: SQVTM, ANQGSEA. The V end was cut by 4 bases, the J end by 2 bases, with 11 bases between. CDR3 length equals 14 residues. As DNA, the CDR3 is TGCAGCGTTGCATGGTTAGTTAACACCGGGGAGCTGTTTTTT. Amino acids: CSVAWLVNTGELFF.

The chain recombines TRBV6-5 with TRBJ1-1; D ambiguous. The CDR3 contains 16 residues. The germline V gene encodes CDR1 MNHEY and CDR2 SVGAGI. Trimming cost V 2 bases and J 3 bases, with 16 bases left between them. CDR3 DNA sequence: TGTGCCAGCAGTTACACCGCAAGCCCGAGGGACACTGAAGCTTTCTTT. The encoded protein is CASSYTASPRDTEAFF.

The chain has TRBV19 and TRBJ1-1, with 7 bases identical to TRBD1. Germline CDR1 and CDR2: LNHDA and SQIVND (reference sequence). The V gene end was trimmed by 1 base and the J gene end by 5 bases; junction bases not matched to a gene: 4. The CDR3 totals 14 residues. CDR3 loop: CASSIGPGGTEAFF. The CDR3 DNA sequence: TGTGCCAGTAGTATAGGGCCAGGGGGGACTGAAGCTTTCTTT.

The rearrangement uses TRBV28 and TRBJ2-1; 7 bases agree with TRBD2. The V segment lost 5 bases and the J segment 7 bases; nucleotides outside the gene matches: 14. The CDR3 spans 16 residues. The germline gives CDR1 MDHEN, CDR2 SYDVKM. The CDR3 sequence is CASSPIAGITGNEQFF. The CDR3 nucleotides read TGTGCCAGCAGTCCCATAGCGGGCATCACGGGGAATGAGCAGTTCTTC.

The chain uses TRBV7-9 and TRBJ2-3; D may be TRBD1 (5 bases). The CDR3 is 13 residues long. V lost 8 bases and J 3 bases, leaving 12 bases between the germline ends. Germline loops: CDR1 SEHNR, CDR2 FQNEAQ (reference sequence). In nucleotides, the CDR3 is TGTGCCAGCCTTGGCAGGGCGACAGATACGCAGTATTTT. Residues: CASLGRATDTQYF.

V gene TRBV1 combines with J gene TRBJ1-5; the table's TRBD1 call for D was not verified on the DNA. TRBV1 has pseudogene status. The CDR3 is made up of 14 amino acids. CDR3 amino acids: CTSSRRDRDQPQHF. The DNA for the CDR3 is TGCACCAGCAGCCGACGGGACAGGGATCAGCCCCAGCATTTT.

V usage is TRBV14 and J usage is TRBJ2-2; 12 bases fit TRBD2. CDR1 is SGHDN, CDR2 FVKESK, per germline. This CDR3 has 17 amino acids. Germline trimming cut 3 bases from V and 0 bases from J; bases unmatched to any gene: 2. CDR3 protein: CASSHPSGGANTGELFF. CDR3 DNA sequence: TGTGCCAGCAGCCACCCTAGCGGGGGGGCGAACACCGGGGAGCTGTTTTTT.

The chain is built from TRBV5-6 and TRBJ2-3, with D possibly being TRBD2 (5 bases). CDR3 length: 14 amino acids. Trimming cost V 4 bases and J 3 bases, with 12 bases left between them. From germline, CDR1 is SGHDT and CDR2 YYEEEE. The CDR3 loop reads CASSIGSGTDTQYF. DNA of the CDR3: TGTGCCAGCAGCATCGGTTCGGGGACAGATACGCAGTATTTT.